The 18 T cell receptor beta chains presented below share a single source sample, sequenced in a study of T cell responses to AZD1222 COVID-19 vaccine listed by TCRdb under 2021. The method was the immunoSEQ multiplex PCR assay. TCRdb limited this immuneACCESS table to in-frame rearrangements with V and J called. A share of clones is missing; checked studies link under half to unresolved V genes, and the rest is unexplained. A total of under 150,000 clones appear in this sample, nearly 95% of them only once. The ten largest clones capture around 3.5% of the sample. Per the publication, the time point label means: about 28 days (+/-7) after the second vaccine dose. This specimen consisted of peripheral blood, obtained 28 days after the second AZD1222 dose. These receptors all come from an adult who received the AZD1222 COVID-19 vaccine.

V is TRBV3-1 (or the pseudogene TRBV3-2) and J is TRBJ1-5; D uncertain. With 8 bases removed from V and 16 bases from J, the gap between germline ends came to 21 bases. Germline V gives CDR1 LGHDT, CDR2 YNNKEL (reference sequence). CDR3 size: 12 residues. The DNA for the CDR3 is TGTGCCAGCGGACCTATAGAATCAGAGCTACATTTT. This codes for CASGPIESELHF.

The CDR3 DNA sequence: TGTGCCAGCAGTTTAAACCTCAGGGCTAGCGGGTACCTCTACGAGCAGTACTTC. This codes for CASSLNLRASGYLYEQYF. This sequence joins TRBV27 and TRBJ2-7, with 8 bases matching TRBD2. The V gene end was trimmed by 2 bases and the J gene end by 3 bases; junction bases not matched to a gene: 15. CDR1 is MNHEY, CDR2 SMNVEV, per germline (reference sequence). The CDR3 sequence is 18 residues long.

This clone was detected a few times. The V and J genes are TRBV5-5 and TRBJ2-5; 11 nucleotides align to TRBD2. CDR3 size: 17 residues. V lost 4 bases to trimming and J lost 1 base; unmatched junction nucleotides: 9. Germline V CDR1 and CDR2: SGHKS, YYEKEE (reference sequence). The CDR3 reads CASSIYPGLAVQETQYF. CDR3 bases: TGTGCCAGCAGCATATATCCGGGACTAGCGGTCCAAGAGACCCAGTACTTC.

The chain joins TRBV9 to TRBJ1-2; D call uncertain. CDR1 is SGDLS, CDR2 YYNGEE, per germline. The CDR3 loop spans 13 amino acids. V was pared by 4 bases and J by 2 bases, with 9 bases between. Here the CDR3 reads CASSRKENYGYTF. The CDR3 DNA is TGTGCCAGCAGCCGTAAGGAAAACTATGGCTACACCTTC.

V and J are TRBV2 and TRBJ2-4; TRBD1 is a possible D gene (5 bases). The germline CDR1 and CDR2 sequences are SNHLY and FYNNEI. V was clipped by 5 bases and J by 0 bases, with 11 bases between them. The CDR3 is 15 amino acids. CDR3 DNA: TGTGCCAGCAGTTCTGACAGCTTAGCCAAAAACATTCAGTACTTC. Residues: CASSSDSLAKNIQYF.

The V call is TRBV20-1, the J call TRBJ1-5; D is unclear. The CDR3 spans 13 residues. CDR1 and CDR2 from the germline V gene are DFQATT and SNEGSKA (reference sequence). Trimming pared 3 bases from V and 3 bases from J, leaving 9 bases between. The CDR3 sequence is CSASSPDNQPQHF. CDR3 sequence (DNA): TGCAGTGCTAGTTCGCCAGACAATCAGCCCCAGCATTTT.

V usage is TRBV4-1 and J usage is TRBJ2-1; D gene uncertain. From germline, CDR1 is MGHRA and CDR2 YSYEKL. Between the trimmed V and J ends, which lost 2 bases and 0 bases, there was a span of 11 bases. The CDR3 contains 16 residues. The DNA of the CDR3 is TGCGCCAGCAGCCAACCTCTAGTCAGCTCCTACAATGAGCAGTTCTTC. Translating it yields CASSQPLVSSYNEQFF.

The rearrangement links TRBV28 to TRBJ2-1; 8 nucleotides align to TRBD1. V gave up 5 bases and J gave up 1 base; unmatched junction bases: 7. Looked up from germline, CDR1 is MDHEN and CDR2 is SYDVKM. The CDR3 consists of 16 residues. The CDR3 loop reads CASSRQGIGSYNEQFF. The CDR3 region has the DNA TGTGCCAGCAGTAGACAGGGGATTGGGTCCTACAATGAGCAGTTCTTC.

The CDR3 bases are TGCGCCAGCAGCTTGGACCAGGGGATTGTTGGCGAGCAGTACTTC. As protein: CASSLDQGIVGEQYF. The chain couples TRBV5-1 to TRBJ2-7; a weak D match, TRBD1 (6 bases). V lost 0 bases to trimming and J lost 6 bases, with 16 bases between them. The CDR3 sequence is 15 residues long. CDR1 and CDR2 (germline): SGHRS, YFSETQ.

The chain joins TRBV28 to TRBJ1-6, with D tentatively TRBD1 (5 bases). Germline V gene lookup returns CDR1 MDHEN and CDR2 SYDVKM. The ends were cut back, 6 bases at V and 11 bases at J, with 14 bases in the middle. CDR3 length: 13 amino acids. CDR3 nucleotide sequence: TGTGCCAGCAGCGGACAAAGGGTTGCACCCCTCCACTTT. Translation: CASSGQRVAPLHF.

The rearrangement links TRBV30 to TRBJ1-3; perhaps TRBD1 as D (5 bases). The CDR3 runs to 13 residues. Germline CDR1 and CDR2: GTSNPN and SVGIG (reference sequence). Between the trimmed V and J ends, which lost 3 bases and 4 bases, there was a span of 10 bases. CDR3 in DNA: TGTGCCTGGAGCCCAGGGTCGGGAAACACCATATATTTT. It translates to CAWSPGSGNTIYF.

The CDR3 is CASSRTGTSGNTIYF. In DNA, the CDR3 is TGTGCCAGCAGCCGGACAGGGACTTCTGGAAACACCATATATTTT. This chain uses TRBV28 with TRBJ1-3; 8 positions agree with TRBD1. The CDR3 is made up of 15 amino acids. V shed 6 bases and J 1 base; nucleotides not matched to a gene: 5. CDR1 is MDHEN, CDR2 SYDVKM, per germline.

V gene TRBV10-3 combines with J gene TRBJ1-1, with unresolved D. The CDR3 length is 14 residues. The germline V and J ends were trimmed by 6 bases and 1 base, with 12 bases remaining between them. CDR1 is ENHRY and CDR2 is SYGVKD in the germline V gene. In nucleotides, the CDR3 is TGTGCCATCAGACCCGGGTCCTCGAACACTGAAGCTTTCTTT. Its translation: CAIRPGSSNTEAFF.

V is TRBV12-3 or TRBV12-4 and J is TRBJ1-1, with no clear D. V shed 3 bases and J shed 1 base, with 6 bases lying between them. This CDR3 is built from 13 residues. Here the CDR3 reads CASSFLQNTEAFF. CDR3 in DNA: TGTGCCAGCAGTTTCTTACAGAACACTGAAGCTTTCTTT.

On this clone: The junction departs from germline at one end; a sequencing error may be responsible. The V and J genes are TRBV20-1 and TRBJ1-2; 10 nucleotides match TRBD1. The germline V gene has CDR1 DFQATT and CDR2 SNEGSKA (reference sequence). The CDR3 spans 11 residues. Here the CDR3 reads CSALGDRGHFF. CDR3 DNA: TGCAGTGCTCTAGGGGACAGGGGACACTTCTTC.

The chain links TRBV18 to TRBJ1-4; no clear D. Germline assignment: CDR1 KGHSH and CDR2 LQKENI. This CDR3 is built from 16 residues. V was clipped by 6 bases and J by 0 bases, with 14 bases between them. CDR3: CASSALHIATNEKLFF. The CDR3 DNA follows: TGTGCCAGCTCCGCACTCCACATTGCAACTAATGAAAAACTGTTTTTT.

The J gene is TRBJ1-4, the V gene TRBV28; 8 nucleotides line up with TRBD1. The CDR3 has 16 amino acids. V was clipped by 5 bases and J by 0 bases; unmatched bases: 5. Per germline, CDR1 MDHEN and CDR2 SYDVKM. CDR3 protein: CASSNGQGATNEKLFF. In DNA, the CDR3 is TGTGCCAGCAGTAATGGACAGGGCGCAACTAATGAAAAACTGTTTTTT.

This sequence joins TRBV28 and TRBJ2-7; no reliable D call. Germline V lookup: CDR1 MDHEN, CDR2 SYDVKM. V was clipped by 2 bases and J by 5 bases, with 13 bases between them. This CDR3 has 14 residues. For the CDR3, the DNA is TGTGCCAGCAGTTTACCTCAACTGGGCAACGAGCAGTACTTC. Its translation: CASSLPQLGNEQYF.